This TCR beta chain was captured by sequencing in a study of cytomegalovirus exposure and HLA in healthy donors. Notes on the study in general: What was likely a sequencing artifact was a cluster of highly shared sequence variants.

With regard to this clone: Antigen: not known.

The PCR ran on 60 Vbeta and 13 Jbeta primers. The method was immunoSEQ multiplex PCR; TCRdb's version includes in-frame clones alone and lacks a portion of them. The sample shows 100,000 to 150,000 clones, around 73% of them seen only once. With V trimmed by 6 bases and J by 3 bases, 7 bases remained unmatched. The length of the CDR3 is 15 residues. The germline CDR1 and CDR2 sequences are SGDLS and YYNGEE. The receptor's source is a man aged 25-45 years in good health and CMV-seropositive. The chain employs TRBV9 and TRBJ2-7; the match to TRBD1 covers 12 bases. Input material: PBMCs. This CDR3 reads CASTTGTGGFYEQYF. CDR3 DNA: TGTGCCAGCACCACCGGGACAGGGGGCTTCTACGAGCAGTACTTC.